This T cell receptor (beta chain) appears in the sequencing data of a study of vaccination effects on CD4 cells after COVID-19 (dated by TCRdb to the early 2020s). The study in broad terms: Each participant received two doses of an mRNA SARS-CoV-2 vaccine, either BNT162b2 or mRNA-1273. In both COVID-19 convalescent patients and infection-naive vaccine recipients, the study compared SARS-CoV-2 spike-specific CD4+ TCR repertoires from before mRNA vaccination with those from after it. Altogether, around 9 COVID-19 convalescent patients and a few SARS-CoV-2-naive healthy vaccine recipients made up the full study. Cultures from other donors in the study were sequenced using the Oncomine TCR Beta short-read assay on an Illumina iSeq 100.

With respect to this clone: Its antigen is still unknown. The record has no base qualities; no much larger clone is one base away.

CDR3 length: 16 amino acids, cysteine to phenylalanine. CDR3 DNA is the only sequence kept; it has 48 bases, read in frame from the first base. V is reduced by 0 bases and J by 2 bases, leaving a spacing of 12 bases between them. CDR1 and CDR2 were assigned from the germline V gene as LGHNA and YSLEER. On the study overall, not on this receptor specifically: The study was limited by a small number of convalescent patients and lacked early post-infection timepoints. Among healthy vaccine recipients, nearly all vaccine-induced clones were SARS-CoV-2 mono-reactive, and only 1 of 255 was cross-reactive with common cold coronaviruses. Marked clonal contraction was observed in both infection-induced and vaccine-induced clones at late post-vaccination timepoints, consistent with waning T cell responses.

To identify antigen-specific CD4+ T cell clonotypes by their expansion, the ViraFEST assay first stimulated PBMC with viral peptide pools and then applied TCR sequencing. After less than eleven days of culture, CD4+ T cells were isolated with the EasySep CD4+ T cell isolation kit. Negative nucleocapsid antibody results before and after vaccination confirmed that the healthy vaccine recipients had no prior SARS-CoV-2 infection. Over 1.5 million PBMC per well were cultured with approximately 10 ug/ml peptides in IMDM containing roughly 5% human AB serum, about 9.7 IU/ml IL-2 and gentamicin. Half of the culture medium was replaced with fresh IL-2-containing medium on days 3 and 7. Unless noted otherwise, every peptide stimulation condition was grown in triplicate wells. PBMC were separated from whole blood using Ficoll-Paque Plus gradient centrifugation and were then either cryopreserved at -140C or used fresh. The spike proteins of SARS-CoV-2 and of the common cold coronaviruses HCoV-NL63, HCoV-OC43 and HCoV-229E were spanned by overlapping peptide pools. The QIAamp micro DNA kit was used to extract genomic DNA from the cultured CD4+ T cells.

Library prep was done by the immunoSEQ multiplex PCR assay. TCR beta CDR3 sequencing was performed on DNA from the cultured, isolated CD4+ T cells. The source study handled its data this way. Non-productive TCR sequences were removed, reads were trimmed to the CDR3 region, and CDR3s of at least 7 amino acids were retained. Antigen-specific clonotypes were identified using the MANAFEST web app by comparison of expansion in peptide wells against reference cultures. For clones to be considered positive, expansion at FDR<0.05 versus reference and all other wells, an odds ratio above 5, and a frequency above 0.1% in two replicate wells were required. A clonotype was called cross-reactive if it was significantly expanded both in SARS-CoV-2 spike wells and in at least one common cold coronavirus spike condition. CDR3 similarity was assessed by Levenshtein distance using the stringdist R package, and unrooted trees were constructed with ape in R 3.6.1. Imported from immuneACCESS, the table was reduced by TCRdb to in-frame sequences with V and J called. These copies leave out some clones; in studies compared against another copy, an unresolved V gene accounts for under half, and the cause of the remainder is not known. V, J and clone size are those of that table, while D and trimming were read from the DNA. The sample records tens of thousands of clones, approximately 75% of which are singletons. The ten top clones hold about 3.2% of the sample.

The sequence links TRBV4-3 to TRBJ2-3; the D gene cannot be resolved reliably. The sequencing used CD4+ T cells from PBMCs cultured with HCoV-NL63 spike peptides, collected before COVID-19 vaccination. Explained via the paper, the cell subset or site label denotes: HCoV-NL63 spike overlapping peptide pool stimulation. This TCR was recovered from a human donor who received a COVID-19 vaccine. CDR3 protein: CASSQEFGRSTDTQYF. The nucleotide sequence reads TGCGCCAGCAGCCAAGAGTTCGGGCGGTCCACAGATACGCAGTATTTT.